The present T cell receptor (beta chain) was sequenced within a study of blood T cell repertoires in COVID-19. Study overall: Samples of COVID-19 (acute and convalescent) were obtained from the United States, Italy and Spain. Sample material is recorded as cDNA or gDNA derived from T cells, B-cell-depleted T cells, or PBMCs.

Followed over time, Seattle patients had been enrolled while infection was active. Per the study methods: Nucleated cell counts were estimated from reference gene primer amplification. The method was immunoSEQ multiplex PCR; TCRdb's version includes in-frame clones alone and lacks a portion of them. That table gives V, J and clone size, and the DNA gave D and trimming. Among under 250,000 clones listed, more than 70% were seen once. The ends lost 5 bases at V and 5 bases at J; junction bases unmatched: 3. The CDR3 runs 14 residues. Germline-derived CDR1 and CDR2 are LGHDT and YNNKEL (reference sequence).

The receptor comes from an elderly woman with COVID-19, enrolled during active disease. Sequenced input: peripheral blood. V usage is TRBV3-1 (or the pseudogene TRBV3-2) and J usage is TRBJ1-5; TRBD1 agrees at 10 bases. Written as DNA, the CDR3 is TGTGCCAGCAGCTACGGGACAGGGGATCAGCCCCAGCATTTT. This translates into CASSYGTGDQPQHF.